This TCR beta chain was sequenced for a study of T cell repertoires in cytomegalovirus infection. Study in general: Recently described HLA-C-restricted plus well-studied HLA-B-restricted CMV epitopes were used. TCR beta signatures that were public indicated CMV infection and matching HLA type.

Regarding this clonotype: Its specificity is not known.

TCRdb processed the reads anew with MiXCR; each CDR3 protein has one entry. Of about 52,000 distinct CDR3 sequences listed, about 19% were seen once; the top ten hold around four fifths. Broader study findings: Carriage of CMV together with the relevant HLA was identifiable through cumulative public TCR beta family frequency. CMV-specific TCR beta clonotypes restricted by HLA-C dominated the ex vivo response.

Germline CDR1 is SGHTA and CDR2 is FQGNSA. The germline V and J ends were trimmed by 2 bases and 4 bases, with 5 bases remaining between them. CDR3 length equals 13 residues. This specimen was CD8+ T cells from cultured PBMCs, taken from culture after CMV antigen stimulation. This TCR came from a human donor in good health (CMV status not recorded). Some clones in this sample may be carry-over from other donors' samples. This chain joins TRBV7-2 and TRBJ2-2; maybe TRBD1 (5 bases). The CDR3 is CASSLTGTGELFF. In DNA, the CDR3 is TGTGCCAGCAGCTTAACAGGCACCGGGGAGCTGTTTTTT.